Detailed here is one T cell receptor beta chain. Its antigen remains unidentified. The data stem from a study of blood T cells in healthy people across ages. V lost 6 bases and J lost 8; bases outside the gene matches: 10. Germline CDR1 reads LNHDA; CDR2 reads SQIVND (reference sequence). The CDR3 runs to 14 residues. Together with a sample-barcoded 5' primer, a J-beta primer mix was included in a second PCR lasting roughly 7 to 11 cycles. Every sample produced at least 3 million CDR3-containing paired-end reads. TCRdb redid the calling of the 5' RACE reads with MiXCR, one entry per CDR3 protein. Here the sample spans 800,000 or so distinct CDR3 sequences, approximately 25% being singletons. General observations from the study: Per million T cells, TCR beta diversity dropped roughly linearly as age increased. Versus aged donors, long-lived donors had higher diversity and more naive CD4+ cells.

These data were also reused for a study on T cells of mothers and their children. That work contributes: Slightly, though not significantly, more overlap was seen in related than in unrelated mother-child pairs.

Sequencing was done on a sample of blood. The chain recombines TRBV19 with TRBJ2-1; 7 positions match TRBD1. The origin of this receptor is a boy between 10 and 17 years old in good health. DNA of the CDR3: TGTGCCAGTAGACCCGGGACAGCCCTTGATGAGCAGTTCTTC. The encoded protein is CASRPGTALDEQFF.